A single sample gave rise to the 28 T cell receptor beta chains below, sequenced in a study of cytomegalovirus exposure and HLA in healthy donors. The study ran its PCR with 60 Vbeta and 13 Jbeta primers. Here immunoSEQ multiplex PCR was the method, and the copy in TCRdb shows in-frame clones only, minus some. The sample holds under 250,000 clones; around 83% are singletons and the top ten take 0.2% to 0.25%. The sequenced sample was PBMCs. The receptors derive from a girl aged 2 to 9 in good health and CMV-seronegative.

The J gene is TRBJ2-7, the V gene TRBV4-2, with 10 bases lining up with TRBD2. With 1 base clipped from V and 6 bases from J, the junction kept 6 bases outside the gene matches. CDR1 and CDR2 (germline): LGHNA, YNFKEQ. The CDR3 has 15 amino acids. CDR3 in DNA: TGTGCCAGCAGCCAAGGCAGACAGCGGGGGGGCGAGCAGTACTTC. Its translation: CASSQGRQRGGEQYF.

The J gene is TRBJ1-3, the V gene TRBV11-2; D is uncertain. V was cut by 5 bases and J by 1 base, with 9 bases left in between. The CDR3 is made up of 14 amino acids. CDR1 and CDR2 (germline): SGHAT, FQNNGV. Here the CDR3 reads CASSLTGSGNTIYF. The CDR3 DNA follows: TGTGCCAGCAGCCTAACGGGGTCTGGAAACACCATATATTTT.

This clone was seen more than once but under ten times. The CDR3 DNA is TGTGCCAGCAGCTTGCTGGCTCTAGACACCGGGGAGCTGTTTTTT. Amino acids: CASSLLALDTGELFF. This chain links TRBV5-5 with TRBJ2-2; D remains unclear. Germline V gene lookup returns CDR1 SGHKS and CDR2 YYEKEE (reference sequence). This CDR3 is 15 amino acids long. The V gene lost 1 base and the J gene lost 3 bases, with 10 bases spanning the gap.

The CDR3: CASSGNSFYGYTF. The CDR3 DNA reads TGTGCCAGCAGTGGGAACAGCTTCTATGGCTACACCTTC. The chain combines TRBV2 with TRBJ1-2; D is ambiguous. The CDR3 consists of 13 residues. Trimming took 4 bases from V and 4 from J, leaving 10 bases between them. Germline V gives CDR1 SNHLY, CDR2 FYNNEI.

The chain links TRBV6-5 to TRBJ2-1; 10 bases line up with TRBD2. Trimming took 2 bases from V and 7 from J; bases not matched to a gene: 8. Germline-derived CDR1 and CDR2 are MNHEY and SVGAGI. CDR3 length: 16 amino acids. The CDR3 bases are TGTGCCAGCAGTTACGGGAGGCTAGCGGGGGCGAATGAGCAGTTCTTC. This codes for CASSYGRLAGANEQFF.

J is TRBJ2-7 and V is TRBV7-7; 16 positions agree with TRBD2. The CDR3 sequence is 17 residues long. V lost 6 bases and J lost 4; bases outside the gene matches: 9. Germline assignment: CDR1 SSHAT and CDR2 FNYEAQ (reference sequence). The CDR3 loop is CASRYTGTSGGAYEQYF. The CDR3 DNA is TGTGCCAGCAGGTATACCGGGACTAGCGGGGGGGCATACGAGCAGTACTTC.

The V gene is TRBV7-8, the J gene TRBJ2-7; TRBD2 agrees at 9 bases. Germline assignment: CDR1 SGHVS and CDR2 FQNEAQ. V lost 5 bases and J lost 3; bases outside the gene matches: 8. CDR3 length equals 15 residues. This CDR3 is CASSRAGGNFYEQYF. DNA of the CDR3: TGTGCCAGCAGCCGGGCGGGGGGGAACTTCTACGAGCAGTACTTC.

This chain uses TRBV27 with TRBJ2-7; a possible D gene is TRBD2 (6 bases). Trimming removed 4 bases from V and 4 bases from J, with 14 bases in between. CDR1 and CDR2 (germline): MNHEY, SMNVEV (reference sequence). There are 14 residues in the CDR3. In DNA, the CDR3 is TGTGCCAGCAGTTACCTCCGGGACTCATACGAGCAGTACTTC. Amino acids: CASSYLRDSYEQYF.

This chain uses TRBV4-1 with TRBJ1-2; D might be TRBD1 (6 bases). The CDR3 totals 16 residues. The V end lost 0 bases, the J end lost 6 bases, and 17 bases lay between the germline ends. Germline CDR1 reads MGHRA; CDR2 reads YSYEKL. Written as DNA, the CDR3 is TGCGCCAGCAGCCAAGAGGGGGCAGGGAAGCTGAATGGCTACACCTTC. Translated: CASSQEGAGKLNGYTF.

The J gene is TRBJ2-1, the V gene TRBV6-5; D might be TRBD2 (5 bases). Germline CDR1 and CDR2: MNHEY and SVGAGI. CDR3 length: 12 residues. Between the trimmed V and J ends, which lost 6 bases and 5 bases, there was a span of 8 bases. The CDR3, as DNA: TGTGCCAGCAGGGCGCGGGACAATGAGCAGTTCTTC. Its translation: CASRARDNEQFF.

CDR3 sequence reads: CAISESRGLSEKLFF. The CDR3 DNA is TGTGCCATCAGTGAGTCCAGGGGTCTTTCTGAAAAACTGTTTTTT. The V and J genes are TRBV10-3 and TRBJ1-4, with TRBD1 as a possible D gene (6 bases). V was trimmed by 0 bases and J by 7 bases, leaving 12 bases between them. The CDR3 contains 15 residues. The germline V gene encodes CDR1 ENHRY and CDR2 SYGVKD.

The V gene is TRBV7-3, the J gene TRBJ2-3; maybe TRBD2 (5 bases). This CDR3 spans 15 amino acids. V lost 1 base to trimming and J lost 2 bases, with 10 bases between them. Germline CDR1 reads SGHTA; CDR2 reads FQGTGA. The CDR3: CASSLIGGYTDTQYF. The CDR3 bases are TGTGCCAGCAGCTTAATCGGAGGATACACAGATACGCAGTATTTT.

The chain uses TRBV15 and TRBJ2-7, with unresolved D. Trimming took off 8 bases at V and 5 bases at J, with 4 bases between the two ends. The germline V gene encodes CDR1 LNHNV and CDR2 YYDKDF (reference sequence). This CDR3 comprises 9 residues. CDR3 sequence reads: CATPDEQYF. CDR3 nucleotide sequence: TGTGCCACCCCCGACGAGCAGTACTTC.

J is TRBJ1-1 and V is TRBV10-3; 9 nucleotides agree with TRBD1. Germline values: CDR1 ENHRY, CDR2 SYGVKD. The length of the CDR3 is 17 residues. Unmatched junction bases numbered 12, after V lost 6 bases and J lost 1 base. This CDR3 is CAISRGQGASRNTEAFF. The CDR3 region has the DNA TGTGCCATCAGCAGGGGACAGGGAGCCTCCCGGAACACTGAAGCTTTCTTT.

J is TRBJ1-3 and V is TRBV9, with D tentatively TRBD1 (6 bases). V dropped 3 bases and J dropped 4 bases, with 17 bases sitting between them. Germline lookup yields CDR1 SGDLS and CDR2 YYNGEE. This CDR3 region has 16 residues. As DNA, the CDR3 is TGTGCCAGCAGCGACGGGACACCTACGTACGGAAACACCATATATTTT. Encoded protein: CASSDGTPTYGNTIYF.

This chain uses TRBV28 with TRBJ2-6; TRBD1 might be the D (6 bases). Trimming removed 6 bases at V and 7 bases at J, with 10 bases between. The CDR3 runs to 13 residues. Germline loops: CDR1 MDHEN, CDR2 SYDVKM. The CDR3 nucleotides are TGTGCCAGCAGCCCGGGGACAGCCAACGTCCTGACTTTC. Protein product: CASSPGTANVLTF.

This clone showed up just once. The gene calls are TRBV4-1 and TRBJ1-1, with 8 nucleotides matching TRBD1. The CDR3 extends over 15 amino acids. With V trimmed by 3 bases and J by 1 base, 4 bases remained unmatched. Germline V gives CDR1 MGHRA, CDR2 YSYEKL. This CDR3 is CASSHLDRENTEAFF. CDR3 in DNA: TGCGCCAGCAGCCACTTGGACAGGGAGAACACTGAAGCTTTCTTT.

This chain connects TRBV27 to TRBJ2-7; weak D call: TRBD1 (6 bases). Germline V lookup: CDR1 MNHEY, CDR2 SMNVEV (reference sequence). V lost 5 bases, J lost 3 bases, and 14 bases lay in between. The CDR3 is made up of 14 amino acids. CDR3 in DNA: TGTGCCAGCAGTCCCCGACAGGCGGTCTACGAGCAGTACTTC. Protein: CASSPRQAVYEQYF.

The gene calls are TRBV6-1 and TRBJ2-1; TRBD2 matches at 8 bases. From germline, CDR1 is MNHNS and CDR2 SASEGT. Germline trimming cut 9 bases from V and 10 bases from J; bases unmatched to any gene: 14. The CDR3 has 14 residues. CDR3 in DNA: TGTGCCAGTCTCGAAAGGGGCGGGAGGAACGAGCAGTTCTTC. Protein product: CASLERGGRNEQFF.

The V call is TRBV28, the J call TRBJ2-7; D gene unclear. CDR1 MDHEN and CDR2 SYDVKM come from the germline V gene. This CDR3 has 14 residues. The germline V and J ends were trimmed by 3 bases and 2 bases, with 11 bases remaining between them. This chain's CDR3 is CASSFSSRPYEQYF. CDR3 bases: TGTGCCAGCAGTTTCTCCTCTCGTCCCTACGAGCAGTACTTC. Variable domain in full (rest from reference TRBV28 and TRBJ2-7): DVKVTQSSRYLVKRTGEKVFLECVQDMDHENMFWYRQDPGLGLRLIYFSYDVKMKEKGDIPEGYSVSREKKERFSLILESASTNQTSMYLCASSFSSRPYEQYFGPGTRLTVT.

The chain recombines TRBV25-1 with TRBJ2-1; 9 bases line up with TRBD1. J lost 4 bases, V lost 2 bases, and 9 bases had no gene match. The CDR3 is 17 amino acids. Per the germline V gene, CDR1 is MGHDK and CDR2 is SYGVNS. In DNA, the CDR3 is TGTGCCAGCAGTGAAACCATTGGGGGGACAGGGTACAATGAGCAGTTCTTC. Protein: CASSETIGGTGYNEQFF.

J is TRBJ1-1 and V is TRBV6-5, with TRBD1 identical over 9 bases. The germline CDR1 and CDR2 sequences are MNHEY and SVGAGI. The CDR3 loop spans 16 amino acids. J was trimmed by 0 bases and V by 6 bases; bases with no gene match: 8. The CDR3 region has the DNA TGTGCCAGCAGGTACAGGGGGCCGAAGATGAACACTGAAGCTTTCTTT. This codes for CASRYRGPKMNTEAFF.

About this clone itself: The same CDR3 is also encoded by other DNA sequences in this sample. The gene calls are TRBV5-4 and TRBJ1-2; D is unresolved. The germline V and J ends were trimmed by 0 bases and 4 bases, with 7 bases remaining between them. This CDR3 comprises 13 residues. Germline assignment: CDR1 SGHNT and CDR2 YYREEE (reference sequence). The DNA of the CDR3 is TGTGCCAGCAGCTTGGACAGAGTCTATGGCTACACCTTC. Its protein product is CASSLDRVYGYTF. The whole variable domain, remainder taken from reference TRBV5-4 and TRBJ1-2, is ETGVTQSPTHLIKTRGQQVTLRCSSQSGHNTVSWYQQALGQGPQFIFQYYREEENGRGNFPPRFSGLQFPNYSSELNVNALELDDSALYLCASSLDRVYGYTFGSGTRLTVV.

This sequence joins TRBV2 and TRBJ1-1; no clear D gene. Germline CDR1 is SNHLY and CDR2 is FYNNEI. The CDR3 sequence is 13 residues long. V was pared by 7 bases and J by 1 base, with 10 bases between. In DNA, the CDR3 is TGTGCCAGCAACGAGCACGGGAACACTGAAGCTTTCTTT. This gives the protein CASNEHGNTEAFF.

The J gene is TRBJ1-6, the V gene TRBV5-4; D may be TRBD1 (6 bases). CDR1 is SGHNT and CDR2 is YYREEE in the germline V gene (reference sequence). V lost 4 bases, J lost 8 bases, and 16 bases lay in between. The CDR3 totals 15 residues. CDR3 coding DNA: TGTGCCAGCAGCAAACCCGGACGGACAGATTCACCCCTCCACTTT. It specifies CASSKPGRTDSPLHF.

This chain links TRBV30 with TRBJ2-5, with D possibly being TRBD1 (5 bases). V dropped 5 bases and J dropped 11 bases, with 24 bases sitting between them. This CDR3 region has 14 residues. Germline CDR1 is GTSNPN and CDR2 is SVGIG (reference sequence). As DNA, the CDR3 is TGTGCCTGGGAGGAACTATGGCAGGGTGGAGAGCAGTACTTC. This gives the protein CAWEELWQGGEQYF.

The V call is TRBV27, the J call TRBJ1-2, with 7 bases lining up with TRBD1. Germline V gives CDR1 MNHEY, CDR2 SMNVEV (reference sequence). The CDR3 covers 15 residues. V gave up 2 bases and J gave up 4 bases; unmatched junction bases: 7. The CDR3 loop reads CASSLRGQPFYGYTF. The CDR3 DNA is TGTGCCAGCAGTTTAAGGGGACAGCCATTCTATGGCTACACCTTC.

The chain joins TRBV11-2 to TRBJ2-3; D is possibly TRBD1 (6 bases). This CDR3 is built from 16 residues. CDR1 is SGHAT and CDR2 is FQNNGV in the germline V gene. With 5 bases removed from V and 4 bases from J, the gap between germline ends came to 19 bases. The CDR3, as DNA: TGTGCCAGCAGCCCTATCGGGACACAGGTGGCAGATACGCAGTATTTT. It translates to CASSPIGTQVADTQYF. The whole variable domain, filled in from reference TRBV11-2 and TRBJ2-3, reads EAGVAQSPRYKIIEKRQSVAFWCNPISGHATLYWYQQILGQGPKLLIQFQNNGVVDDSQLPKDRFSAERLKGVDSTLKIQPAKLEDSAVYLCASSPIGTQVADTQYFGPGTRLTVL.